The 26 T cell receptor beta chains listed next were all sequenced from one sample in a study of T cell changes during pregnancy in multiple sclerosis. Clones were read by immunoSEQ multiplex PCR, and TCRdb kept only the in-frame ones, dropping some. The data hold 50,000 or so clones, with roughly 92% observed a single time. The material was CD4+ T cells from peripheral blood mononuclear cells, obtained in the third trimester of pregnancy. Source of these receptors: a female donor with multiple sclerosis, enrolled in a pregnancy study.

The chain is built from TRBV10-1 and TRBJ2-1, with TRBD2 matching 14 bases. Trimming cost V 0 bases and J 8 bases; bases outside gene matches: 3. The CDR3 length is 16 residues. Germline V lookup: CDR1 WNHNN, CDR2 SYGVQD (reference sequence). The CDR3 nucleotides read TGCGCCAGCAGTGAGTCGGGGACTAGCGGGAGCCATGAGCAGTTCTTC. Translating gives CASSESGTSGSHEQFF.

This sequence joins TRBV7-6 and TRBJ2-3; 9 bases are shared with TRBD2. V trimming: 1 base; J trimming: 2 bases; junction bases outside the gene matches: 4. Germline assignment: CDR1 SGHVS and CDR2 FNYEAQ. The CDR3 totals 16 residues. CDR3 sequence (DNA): TGTGCCAGCAGCTTAGGTAGCGGGGGCTTCACAGATACGCAGTATTTT. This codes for CASSLGSGGFTDTQYF.

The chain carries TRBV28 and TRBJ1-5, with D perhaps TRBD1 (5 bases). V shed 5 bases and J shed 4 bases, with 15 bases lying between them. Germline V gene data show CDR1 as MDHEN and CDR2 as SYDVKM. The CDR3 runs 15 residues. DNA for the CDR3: TGTGCCAGCAGTCCCGGGACTGGAGTAAATCAGCCCCAGCATTTT. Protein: CASSPGTGVNQPQHF.

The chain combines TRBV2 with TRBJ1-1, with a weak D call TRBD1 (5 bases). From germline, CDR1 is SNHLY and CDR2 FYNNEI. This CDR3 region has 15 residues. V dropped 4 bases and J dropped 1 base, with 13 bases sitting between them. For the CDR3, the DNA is TGTGCCAGCAGTGGATTTAGGGGCCGGAACACTGAAGCTTTCTTT. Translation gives CASSGFRGRNTEAFF.

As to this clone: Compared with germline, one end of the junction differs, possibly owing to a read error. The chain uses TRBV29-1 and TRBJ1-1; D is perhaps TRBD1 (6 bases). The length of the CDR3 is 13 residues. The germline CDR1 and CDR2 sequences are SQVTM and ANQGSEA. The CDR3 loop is CGVVKQGDTEAFF. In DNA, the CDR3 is TGCGGCGTTGTGAAACAGGGTGACACTGAAGCTTTCTTT.

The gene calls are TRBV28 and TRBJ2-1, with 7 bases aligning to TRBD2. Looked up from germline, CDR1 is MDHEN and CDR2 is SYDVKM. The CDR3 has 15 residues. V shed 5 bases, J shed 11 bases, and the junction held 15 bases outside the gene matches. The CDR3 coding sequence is TGTGCCAGCAGTGGAATAGCGGGTCCCCCCCAACAGCAGTTCTTC. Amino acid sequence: CASSGIAGPPQQQFF. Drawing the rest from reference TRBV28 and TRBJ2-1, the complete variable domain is DVKVTQSSRYLVKRTGEKVFLECVQDMDHENMFWYRQDPGLGLRLIYFSYDVKMKEKGDIPEGYSVSREKKERFSLILESASTNQTSMYLCASSGIAGPPQQQFFGPGTRLTVL.

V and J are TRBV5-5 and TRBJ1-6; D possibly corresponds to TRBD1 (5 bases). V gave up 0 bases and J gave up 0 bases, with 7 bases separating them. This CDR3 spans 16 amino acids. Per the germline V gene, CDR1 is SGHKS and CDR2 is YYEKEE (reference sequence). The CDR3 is CASSLVRDSYNSPLHF. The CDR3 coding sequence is TGTGCCAGCAGCTTGGTCAGGGACTCCTATAATTCACCCCTCCACTTT.

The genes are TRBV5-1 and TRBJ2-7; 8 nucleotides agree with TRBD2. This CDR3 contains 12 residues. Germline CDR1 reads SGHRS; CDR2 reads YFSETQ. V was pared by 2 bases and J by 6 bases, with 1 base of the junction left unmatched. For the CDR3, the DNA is TGCGCCAGCAGCTTCGGGGGGGGCGAGCAGTACTTC. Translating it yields CASSFGGGEQYF. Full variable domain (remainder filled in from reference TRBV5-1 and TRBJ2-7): KAGVTQTPRYLIKTRGQQVTLSCSPISGHRSVSWYQQTPGQGLQFLFEYFSETQRNKGNFPGRFSGRQFSNSRSEMNVSTLELGDSALYLCASSFGGGEQYFGPGTRLTVT.

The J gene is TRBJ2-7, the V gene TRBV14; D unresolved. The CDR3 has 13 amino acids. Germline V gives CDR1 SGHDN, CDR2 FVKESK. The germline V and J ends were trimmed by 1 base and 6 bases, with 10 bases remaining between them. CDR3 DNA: TGTGCCAGCAGCCAAGGCACCTACTCCGAGCAGTACTTC. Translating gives CASSQGTYSEQYF.

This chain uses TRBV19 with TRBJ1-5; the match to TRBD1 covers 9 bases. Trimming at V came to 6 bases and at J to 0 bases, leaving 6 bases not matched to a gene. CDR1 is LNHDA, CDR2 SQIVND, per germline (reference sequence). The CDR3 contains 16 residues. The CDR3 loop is CASRLGTGPSNQPQHF. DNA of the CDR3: TGTGCCAGTAGGCTCGGGACAGGGCCTAGCAATCAGCCCCAGCATTTT.

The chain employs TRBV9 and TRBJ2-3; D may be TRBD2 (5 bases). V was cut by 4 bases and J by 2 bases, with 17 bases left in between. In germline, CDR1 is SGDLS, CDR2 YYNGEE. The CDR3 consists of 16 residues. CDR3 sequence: CASSPRGGNPTDTQYF. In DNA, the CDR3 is TGTGCCAGCAGCCCCCGGGGTGGAAACCCCACAGATACGCAGTATTTT.

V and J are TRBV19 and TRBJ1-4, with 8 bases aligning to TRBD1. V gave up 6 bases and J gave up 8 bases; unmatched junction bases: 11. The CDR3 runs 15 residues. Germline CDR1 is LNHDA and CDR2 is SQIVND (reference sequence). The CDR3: CASSTGTGMSEKLFF. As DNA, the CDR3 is TGTGCCAGTAGCACCGGGACAGGCATGAGCGAAAAACTGTTTTTT.

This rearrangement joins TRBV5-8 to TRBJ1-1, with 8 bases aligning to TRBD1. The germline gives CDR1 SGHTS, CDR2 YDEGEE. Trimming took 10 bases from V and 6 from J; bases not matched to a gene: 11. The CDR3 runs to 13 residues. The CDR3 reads CAGFGQGVSEAFF. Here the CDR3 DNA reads TGTGCCGGGTTTGGACAGGGAGTGTCTGAAGCTTTCTTT.

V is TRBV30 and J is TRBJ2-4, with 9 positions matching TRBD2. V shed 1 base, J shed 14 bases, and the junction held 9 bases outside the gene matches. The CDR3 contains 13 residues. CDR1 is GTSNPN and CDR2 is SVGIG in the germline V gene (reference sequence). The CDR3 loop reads CAWSGAGGPLEYF. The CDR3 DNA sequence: TGTGCCTGGAGTGGGGCGGGGGGGCCTTTGGAGTACTTC.

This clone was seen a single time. The CDR3 DNA follows: TGTGCCATCAGAGAGCGGGGGGACCCCCCCAACAATGAGCAGTTCTTC. It yields the protein CAIRERGDPPNNEQFF. This chain links TRBV10-3 with TRBJ2-1; 9 bases agree with TRBD2. The germline CDR1 and CDR2 sequences are ENHRY and SYGVKD. The CDR3 consists of 16 residues. V was clipped by 6 bases and J by 5 bases; unmatched bases: 11.

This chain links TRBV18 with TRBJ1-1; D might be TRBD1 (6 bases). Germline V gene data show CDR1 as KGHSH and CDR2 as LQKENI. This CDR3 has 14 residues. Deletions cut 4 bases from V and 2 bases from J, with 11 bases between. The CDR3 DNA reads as TGTGCCAGCTCACAGGGGGGGCTAAACACTGAAGCTTTCTTT. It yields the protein CASSQGGLNTEAFF.

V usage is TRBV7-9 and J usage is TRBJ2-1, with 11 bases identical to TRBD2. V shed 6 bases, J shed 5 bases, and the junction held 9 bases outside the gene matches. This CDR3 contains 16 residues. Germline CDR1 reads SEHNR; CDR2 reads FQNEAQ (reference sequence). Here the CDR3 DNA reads TGTGCCAGCAGGAGTATAGCGGGAGGGCCTCACAATGAGCAGTTCTTC. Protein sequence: CASRSIAGGPHNEQFF.

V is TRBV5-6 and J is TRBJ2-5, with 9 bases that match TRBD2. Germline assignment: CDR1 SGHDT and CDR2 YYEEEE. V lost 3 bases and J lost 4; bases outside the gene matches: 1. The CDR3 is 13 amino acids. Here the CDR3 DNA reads TGTGCCAGCAGCTCAGCGGGAGGAGAGACCCAGTACTTC. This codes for CASSSAGGETQYF.

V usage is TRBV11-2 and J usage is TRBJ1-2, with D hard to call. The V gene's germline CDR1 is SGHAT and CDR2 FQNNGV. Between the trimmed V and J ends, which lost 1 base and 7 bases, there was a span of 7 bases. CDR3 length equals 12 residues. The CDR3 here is CASSLGPVGYTF. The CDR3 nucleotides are TGTGCCAGCAGCTTAGGGCCAGTTGGCTACACCTTC.

The CDR3 coding sequence is TGTGCCAGCAGCTTGGCGCCGGGAGCCGCCCGCACTGAAGCTTTCTTT. Protein sequence: CASSLAPGAARTEAFF. The chain couples TRBV5-6 to TRBJ1-1; the D is unclear. Trimming pared 0 bases from V and 4 bases from J, leaving 16 bases between. This CDR3 is built from 16 residues. CDR1 is SGHDT and CDR2 is YYEEEE in the germline V gene.

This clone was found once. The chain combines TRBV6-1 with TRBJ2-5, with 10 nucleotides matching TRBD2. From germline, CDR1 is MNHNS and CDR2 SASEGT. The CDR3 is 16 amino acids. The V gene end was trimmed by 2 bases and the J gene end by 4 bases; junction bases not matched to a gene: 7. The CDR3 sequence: CASSEPRASGRETQYF. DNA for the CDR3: TGTGCCAGCAGTGAACCCCGGGCTAGCGGGAGAGAGACCCAGTACTTC.

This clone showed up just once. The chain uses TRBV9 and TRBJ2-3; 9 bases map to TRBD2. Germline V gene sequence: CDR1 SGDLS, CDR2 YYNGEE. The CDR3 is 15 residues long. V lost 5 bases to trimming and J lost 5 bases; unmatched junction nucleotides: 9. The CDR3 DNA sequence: TGTGCCAGCAGTAGGTTAGCGGGGGCGGGAGATACGCAGTATTTT. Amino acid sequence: CASSRLAGAGDTQYF.

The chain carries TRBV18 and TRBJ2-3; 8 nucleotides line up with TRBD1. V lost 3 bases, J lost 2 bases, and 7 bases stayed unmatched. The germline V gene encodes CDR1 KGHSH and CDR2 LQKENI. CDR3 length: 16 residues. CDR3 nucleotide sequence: TGTGCCAGCTCACCCGGCCGGGACAGGTTCACAGATACGCAGTATTTT. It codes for CASSPGRDRFTDTQYF.

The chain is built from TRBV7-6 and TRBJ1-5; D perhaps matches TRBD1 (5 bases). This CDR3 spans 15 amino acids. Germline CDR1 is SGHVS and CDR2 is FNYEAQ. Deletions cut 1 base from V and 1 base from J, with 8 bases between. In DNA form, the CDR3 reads TGTGCCAGCAGCTTAGGACAGACCAGCAATCAGCCCCAGCATTTT. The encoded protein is CASSLGQTSNQPQHF. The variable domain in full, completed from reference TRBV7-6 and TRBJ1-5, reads GAGVSQSPRYKVTKRGQDVALRCDPISGHVSLYWYRQALGQGPEFLTYFNYEAQQDKSGLPNDRFSAERPEGSISTLTIQRTEQRDSAMYRCASSLGQTSNQPQHFGDGTRLSIL.

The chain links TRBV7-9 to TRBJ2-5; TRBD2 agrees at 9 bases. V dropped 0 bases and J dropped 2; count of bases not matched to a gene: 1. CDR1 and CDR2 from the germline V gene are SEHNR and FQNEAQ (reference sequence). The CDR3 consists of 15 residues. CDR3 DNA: TGTGCCAGCAGCTTAGCGGCGGGAGGGCAAGAGACCCAGTACTTC. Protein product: CASSLAAGGQETQYF.

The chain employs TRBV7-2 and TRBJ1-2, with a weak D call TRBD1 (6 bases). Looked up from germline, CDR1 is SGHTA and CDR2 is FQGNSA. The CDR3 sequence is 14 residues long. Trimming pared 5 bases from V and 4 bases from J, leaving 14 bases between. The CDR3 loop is CASSITGFSYGYTF. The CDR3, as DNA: TGTGCCAGCAGCATTACAGGGTTTTCCTATGGCTACACCTTC.